Below, 20 T cell receptor beta chains from the same sample are listed, as sequenced in a study of blood T cells in healthy people across ages. Using a J-beta primer mix together with a sample-barcoded 5' primer, a second PCR was run for roughly 7 to 11 cycles. TCRdb processed the 5' RACE reads anew with MiXCR; each CDR3 protein has one entry. In the table there are 1.2 million to 1.5 million distinct CDR3 sequences, approximately 59% of which are singletons. What was sequenced was blood. The receptors come from a man in his late teens or twenties in good health.

The chain employs TRBV6-6 and TRBJ2-1; D possibly corresponds to TRBD2 (6 bases). The V gene lost 2 bases and the J gene lost 5 bases, with 16 bases spanning the gap. The length of the CDR3 is 16 residues. The V gene's germline CDR1 is MNHNY and CDR2 SVGAGI (reference sequence). The CDR3 nucleotides are TGTGCCAGCAGTTACGCCCCGGCGGGACGGGACAATGAGCAGTTCTTC. This sequence encodes CASSYAPAGRDNEQFF.

This clonotype came up a few times. This chain connects TRBV14 to TRBJ2-5; D could derive from TRBD1 or TRBD2 (7 bases each). Germline values: CDR1 SGHDN, CDR2 FVKESK. Between the trimmed V and J ends, which lost 6 bases and 2 bases, there was a span of 13 bases. CDR3 length equals 14 residues. CDR3 residues: CASSDREGQETQYF. DNA of the CDR3: TGTGCCAGCAGTGACAGGGAGGGACAAGAGACCCAGTACTTC.

This sequence joins TRBV20-1 and TRBJ2-5; 7 bases line up with TRBD1. This CDR3 is 12 amino acids long. J was trimmed by 5 bases and V by 6 bases; bases with no gene match: 6. CDR1 and CDR2 from the germline V gene are DFQATT and SNEGSKA (reference sequence). The CDR3 is CSARQGWETQYF. As DNA, the CDR3 is TGCAGTGCCAGACAGGGCTGGGAGACCCAGTACTTC.

CDR3 in amino acids: CATGAAGGHNEQFF. The CDR3 nucleotides read TGTGCCACCGGAGCAGCGGGAGGGCACAATGAGCAGTTCTTC. The chain combines TRBV10-3 with TRBJ2-1, with 10 positions matching TRBD2. The CDR3 spans 14 residues. Trimming at V came to 10 bases and at J to 5 bases, leaving 8 bases not matched to a gene. The V gene's germline CDR1 is ENHRY and CDR2 SYGVKD.

Only a few counts were recorded for this clonotype. The V and J genes are TRBV5-1 and TRBJ1-1; no definite D call. The length of the CDR3 is 13 residues. Germline CDR1 reads SGHRS; CDR2 reads YFSETQ. V shed 2 bases and J shed 5 bases, with 10 bases lying between them. This CDR3 reads CASSFADGTEAFF. In nucleotides, the CDR3 is TGCGCCAGCAGCTTTGCTGACGGGACTGAAGCTTTCTTT.

This clonotype is a singleton in its sample. The J gene is TRBJ2-4, the V gene TRBV11-2; perhaps TRBD2 as D (6 bases). This CDR3 comprises 16 residues. Germline CDR1 is SGHAT and CDR2 is FQNNGV. V was clipped by 2 bases and J by 8 bases, with 19 bases between them. CDR3: CASSLLLWGGRDIQYF. As DNA, the CDR3 is TGTGCCAGCAGCTTATTGCTCTGGGGAGGTCGGGACATTCAGTACTTC.

The genes are TRBV15 and TRBJ2-5; D not resolved. The CDR3 spans 14 residues. Trimming pared 5 bases from V and 0 bases from J, leaving 10 bases between. Germline V gives CDR1 LNHNV, CDR2 YYDKDF (reference sequence). Here the CDR3 DNA reads TGTGCCACCAGCCAATTCTCAAACCAAGAGACCCAGTACTTC. This sequence encodes CATSQFSNQETQYF.

The rearrangement uses TRBV7-2 and TRBJ2-7; D perhaps matches TRBD1 (6 bases). Trimming left V 3 bases short and J 7 bases short, with 10 bases between. The CDR3 contains 12 residues. Germline V gene sequence: CDR1 SGHTA, CDR2 FQGNSA. The CDR3 protein is CASSFQGFEQYF. The CDR3 bases are TGTGCCAGCAGCTTTCAGGGGTTTGAGCAGTACTTC.

This chain joins TRBV20-1 and TRBJ2-1; D ambiguous. Trimming removed 3 bases at V and 3 bases at J, with 9 bases between. Looked up from germline, CDR1 is DFQATT and CDR2 is SNEGSKA (reference sequence). The CDR3 covers 13 residues. CDR3 in amino acids: CSASPGRYNEQFF. The DNA of the CDR3 is TGCAGTGCTAGCCCCGGACGCTACAATGAGCAGTTCTTC.

This rearrangement joins TRBV7-9 to TRBJ2-7, with 7 bases fitting TRBD1. V lost 5 bases, J lost 3 bases, and 7 bases stayed unmatched. This CDR3 has 14 amino acids. Germline CDR1 and CDR2: SEHNR and FQNEAQ (reference sequence). The DNA for the CDR3 is TGTGCCAGCAGCAAGGCACCAGGGGGCTACGAGCAGTACTTC. Translated, it gives CASSKAPGGYEQYF.

CDR3 region: CASSQGQEPPKNIQYF. The CDR3 coding sequence is TGCGCCAGCAGCCAAGGACAGGAGCCCCCCAAAAACATTCAGTACTTC. V gene TRBV4-3 combines with J gene TRBJ2-4, with D maybe TRBD1 (6 bases). V was shortened by 1 base and J by 2 bases, with 12 bases between the two germline ends. There are 16 residues in the CDR3. Germline-derived CDR1 and CDR2 are LGHNA and YSLEER.

This clonotype came up a few times. V usage is TRBV20-1 and J usage is TRBJ2-5; D not resolved. The CDR3 loop spans 16 amino acids. Germline V gives CDR1 DFQATT, CDR2 SNEGSKA (reference sequence). Trimming took off 1 base at V and 2 bases at J, with 17 bases between the two ends. The CDR3 DNA follows: TGCAGTGCTAGAGTCCACGGACGGAATCCTCAAGAGACCCAGTACTTC. Protein product: CSARVHGRNPQETQYF.

The chain combines TRBV29-1 with TRBJ2-1; D is uncertain. The CDR3 sequence is 13 residues long. Germline V gene lookup returns CDR1 SQVTM and CDR2 ANQGSEA. The V end was cut by 7 bases, the J end by 9 bases, with 19 bases between. CDR3 in DNA: TGCAGCGGTTCGACTCTAACGGCGTCTGAGCAGTTCTTC. This translates into CSGSTLTASEQFF.

In its sample, this clonotype was seen once. This chain joins TRBV12-3 or TRBV12-4 and TRBJ2-7, with D maybe TRBD1 (6 bases). Trimming left V 6 bases short and J 3 bases short, with 15 bases between. The CDR3 is 14 amino acids. The CDR3 spells CASSATGSDYEQYF. The CDR3 bases are TGTGCCAGCAGCGCTACAGGGTCGGACTACGAGCAGTACTTC.

The V gene is TRBV25-1, the J gene TRBJ1-2; D gene uncertain. There are 14 residues in the CDR3. Germline CDR1 and CDR2: MGHDK and SYGVNS. V gave up 5 bases and J gave up 5 bases, with 15 bases separating them. The CDR3 loop reads CASSPLTIVYGYTF. CDR3 in DNA: TGTGCCAGCAGTCCCCTCACTATTGTGTATGGCTACACCTTC.

The V and J genes are TRBV5-1 and TRBJ1-2; 9 bases match TRBD1. CDR3 length: 16 residues. V was pared by 6 bases and J by 8 bases, with 17 bases of the junction left unmatched. Looked up from germline, CDR1 is SGHRS and CDR2 is YFSETQ. The CDR3 sequence is CASTKTGGPIGEGYTF. CDR3 sequence (DNA): TGCGCCAGCACCAAGACAGGGGGGCCCATCGGGGAGGGCTACACCTTC.

The CDR3 loop reads CASSPPSRGFGGNEQFF. The CDR3 DNA follows: TGTGCCAGCTCACCCCCCTCCAGGGGGTTTGGGGGCAATGAGCAGTTCTTC. The genes are TRBV6-1 and TRBJ2-1, with 7 bases matching TRBD1. Germline V lookup: CDR1 MNHNS, CDR2 SASEGT. There are 17 residues in the CDR3. V lost 8 bases to trimming and J lost 6 bases; unmatched junction nucleotides: 19.

This rearrangement joins TRBV7-9 to TRBJ2-1; D remains ambiguous. CDR3 length: 14 amino acids. Trimming cost V 2 bases and J 5 bases, with 10 bases left between them. The germline V gene has CDR1 SEHNR and CDR2 FQNEAQ (reference sequence). The CDR3 region has the DNA TGTGCCAGCAGCTTAAAGGGTCCGCACAATGAGCAGTTCTTC. It specifies CASSLKGPHNEQFF. The full variable domain, its missing parts supplied by reference TRBV7-9 and TRBJ2-1, is DTGVSQNPRHKITKRGQNVTFRCDPISEHNRLYWYRQTLGQGPEFLTYFQNEAQLEKSRLLSDRFSAERPKGSFSTLEIQRTEQGDSAMYLCASSLKGPHNEQFFGPGTRLTVL.

The chain uses TRBV7-2 and TRBJ1-2; D gene unclear. The CDR3 contains 14 residues. V lost 3 bases and J lost 0, with 8 bases in between. The V gene's germline CDR1 is SGHTA and CDR2 FQGNSA. The CDR3 DNA follows: TGTGCCAGCAGCTTGTCGAAAGCTAACTATGGCTACACCTTC. Its translation is CASSLSKANYGYTF.

This chain links TRBV20-1 with TRBJ1-5; maybe TRBD1 (6 bases). V dropped 3 bases and J dropped 3 bases, with 15 bases sitting between them. The germline gives CDR1 DFQATT, CDR2 SNEGSKA (reference sequence). This CDR3 contains 15 residues. The CDR3 sequence: CSASGQSQTNQPQHF. Here the CDR3 DNA reads TGCAGTGCTAGCGGACAGAGTCAGACCAATCAGCCCCAGCATTTT.